The sequence of this T cell receptor (beta chain) was determined in a study of radiotherapy plus CTLA-4 blockade in lung cancer. Sequencing was performed with immunoSEQ multiplex PCR; in TCRdb, only in-frame clones are kept and a portion is missing. The sample records around 59,000 clones, over 65% being singletons. The material was peripheral blood, obtained from a patient treated with radiotherapy plus ipilimumab. The sequence was obtained from a human donor with non-small cell lung cancer who had a partial response to radiotherapy plus ipilimumab.

The CDR3 bases are TGTGCCAGCAGACGACCGGGAGGCCAAGGCGAGCAGTACTTC. It specifies CASRRPGGQGEQYF. The chain joins TRBV6-5 to TRBJ2-5; TRBD2 matches at 7 bases. The J call is in doubt because the DNA end fits TRBJ2-7 better. The CDR3 sequence is 14 residues long. The germline V gene has CDR1 MNHEY and CDR2 SVGAGI.